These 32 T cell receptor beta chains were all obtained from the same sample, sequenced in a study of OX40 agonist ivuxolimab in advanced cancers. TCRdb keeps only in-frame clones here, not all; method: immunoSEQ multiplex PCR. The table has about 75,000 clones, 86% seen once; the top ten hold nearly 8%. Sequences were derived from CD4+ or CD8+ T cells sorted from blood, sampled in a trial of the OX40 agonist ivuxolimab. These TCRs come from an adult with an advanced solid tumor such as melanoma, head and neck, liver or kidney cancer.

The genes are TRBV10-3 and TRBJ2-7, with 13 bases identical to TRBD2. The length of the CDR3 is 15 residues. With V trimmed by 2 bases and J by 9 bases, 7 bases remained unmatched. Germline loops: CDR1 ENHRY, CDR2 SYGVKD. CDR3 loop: CAISERTSGSSGQYF. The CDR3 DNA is TGTGCCATCAGTGAGAGGACTAGCGGGAGTTCGGGGCAGTACTTC.

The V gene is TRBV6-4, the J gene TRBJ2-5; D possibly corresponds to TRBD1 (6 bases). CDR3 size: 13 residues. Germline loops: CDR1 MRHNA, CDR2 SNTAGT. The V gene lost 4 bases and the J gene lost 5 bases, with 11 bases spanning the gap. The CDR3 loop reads CASSGGPGETQYF. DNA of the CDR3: TGTGCCAGCAGTGGGGGGCCAGGGGAGACCCAGTACTTC.

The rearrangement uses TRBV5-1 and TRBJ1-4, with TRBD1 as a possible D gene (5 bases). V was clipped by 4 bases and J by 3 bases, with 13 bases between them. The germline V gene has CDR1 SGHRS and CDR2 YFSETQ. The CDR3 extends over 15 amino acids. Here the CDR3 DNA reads TGCGCCAGCAGCGTGGAGGGGATGGCTAATGAAAAACTGTTTTTT. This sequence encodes CASSVEGMANEKLFF.

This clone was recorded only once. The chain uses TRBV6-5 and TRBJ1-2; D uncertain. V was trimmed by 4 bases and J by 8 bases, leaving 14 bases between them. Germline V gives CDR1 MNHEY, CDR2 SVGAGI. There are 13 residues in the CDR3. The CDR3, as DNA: TGTGCCAGCAGTTGGTCCGCCCTGGAAGGCTACACCTTC. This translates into CASSWSALEGYTF.

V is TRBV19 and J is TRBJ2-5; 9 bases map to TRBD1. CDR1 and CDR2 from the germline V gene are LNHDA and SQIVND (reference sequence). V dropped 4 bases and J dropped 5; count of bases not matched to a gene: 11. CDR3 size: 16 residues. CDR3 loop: CASSTRGQGRRETQYF. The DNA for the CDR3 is TGTGCCAGTAGTACTAGAGGACAGGGGAGGCGGGAGACCCAGTACTTC.

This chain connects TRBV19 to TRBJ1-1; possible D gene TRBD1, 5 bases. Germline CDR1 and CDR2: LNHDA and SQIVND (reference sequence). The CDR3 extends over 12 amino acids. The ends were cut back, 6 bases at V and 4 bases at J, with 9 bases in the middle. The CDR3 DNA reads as TGTGCCAGTAGGGGGCGAGCCACTGAAGCTTTCTTT. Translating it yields CASRGRATEAFF. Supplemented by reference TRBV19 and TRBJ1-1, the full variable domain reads DGGITQSPKYLFRKEGQNVTLSCEQNLNHDAMYWYRQDPGQGLRLIYYSQIVNDFQKGDIAEGYSVSREKKESFPLTVTSAQKNPTAFYLCASRGRATEAFFGQGTRLTVV.

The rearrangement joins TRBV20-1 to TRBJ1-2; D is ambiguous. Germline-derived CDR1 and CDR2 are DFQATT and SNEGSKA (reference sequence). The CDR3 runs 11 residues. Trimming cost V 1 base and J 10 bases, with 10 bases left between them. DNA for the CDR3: TGCAGTGCTAGAGTCCTAACAGACTACACCTTC. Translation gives CSARVLTDYTF.

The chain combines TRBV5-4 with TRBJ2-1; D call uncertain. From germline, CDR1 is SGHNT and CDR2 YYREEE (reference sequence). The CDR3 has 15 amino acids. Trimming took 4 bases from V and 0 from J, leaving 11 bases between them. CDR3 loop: CASSPSRSSYNEQFF. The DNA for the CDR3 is TGTGCCAGCAGCCCGTCGAGGAGCTCCTACAATGAGCAGTTCTTC.

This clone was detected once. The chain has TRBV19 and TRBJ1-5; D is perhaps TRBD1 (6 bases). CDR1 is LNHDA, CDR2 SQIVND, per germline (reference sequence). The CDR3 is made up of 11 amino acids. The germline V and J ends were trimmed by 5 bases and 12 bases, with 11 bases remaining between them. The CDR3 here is CASSWRDNQHF. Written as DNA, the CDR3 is TGTGCCAGTAGTTGGCGGGACAACCAGCATTTT.

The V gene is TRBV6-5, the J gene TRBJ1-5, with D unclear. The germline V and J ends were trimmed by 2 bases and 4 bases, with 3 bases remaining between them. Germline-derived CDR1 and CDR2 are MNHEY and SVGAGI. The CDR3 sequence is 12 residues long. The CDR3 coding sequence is TGTGCCAGCAGTTACATAAATCAGCCCCAGCATTTT. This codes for CASSYINQPQHF.

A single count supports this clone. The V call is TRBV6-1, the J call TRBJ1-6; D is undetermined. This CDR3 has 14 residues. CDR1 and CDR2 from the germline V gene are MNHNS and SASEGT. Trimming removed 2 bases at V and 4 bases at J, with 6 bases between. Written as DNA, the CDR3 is TGTGCCAGCAGTGAACGGCTATATAATTCACCCCTCCACTTT. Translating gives CASSERLYNSPLHF.

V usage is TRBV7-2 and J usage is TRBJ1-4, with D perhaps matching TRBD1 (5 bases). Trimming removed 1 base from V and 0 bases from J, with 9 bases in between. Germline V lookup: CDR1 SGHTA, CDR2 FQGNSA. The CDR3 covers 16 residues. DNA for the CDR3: TGTGCCAGCAGCTTAGACGGGGACCCAACTAATGAAAAACTGTTTTTT. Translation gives CASSLDGDPTNEKLFF.

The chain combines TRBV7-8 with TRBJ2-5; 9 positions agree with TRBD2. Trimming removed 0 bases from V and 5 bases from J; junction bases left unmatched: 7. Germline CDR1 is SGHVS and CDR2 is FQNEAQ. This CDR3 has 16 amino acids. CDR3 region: CASSLAGLAFLETQYF. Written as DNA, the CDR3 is TGTGCCAGCAGCTTAGCGGGACTAGCTTTTTTGGAGACCCAGTACTTC.

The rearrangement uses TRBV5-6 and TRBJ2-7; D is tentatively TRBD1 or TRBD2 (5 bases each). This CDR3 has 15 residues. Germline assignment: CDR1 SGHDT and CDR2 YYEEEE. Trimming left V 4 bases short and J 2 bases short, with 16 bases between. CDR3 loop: CASSTLRGPTYEQYF. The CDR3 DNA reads TGTGCCAGCAGCACCCTCCGGGGACCCACCTACGAGCAGTACTTC.

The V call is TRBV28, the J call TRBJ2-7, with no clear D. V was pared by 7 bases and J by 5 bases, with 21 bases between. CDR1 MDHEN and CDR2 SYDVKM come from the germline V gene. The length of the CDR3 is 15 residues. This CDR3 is CASKGIGRIADEQYF. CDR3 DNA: TGTGCCAGCAAGGGTATAGGGCGGATCGCCGACGAGCAGTACTTC.

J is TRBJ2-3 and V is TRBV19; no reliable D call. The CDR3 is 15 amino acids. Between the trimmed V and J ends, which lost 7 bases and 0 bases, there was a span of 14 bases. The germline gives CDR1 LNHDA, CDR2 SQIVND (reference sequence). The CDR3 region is CASTTARTSTDTQYF. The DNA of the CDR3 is TGTGCCAGTACTACGGCTAGAACTAGCACAGATACGCAGTATTTT.

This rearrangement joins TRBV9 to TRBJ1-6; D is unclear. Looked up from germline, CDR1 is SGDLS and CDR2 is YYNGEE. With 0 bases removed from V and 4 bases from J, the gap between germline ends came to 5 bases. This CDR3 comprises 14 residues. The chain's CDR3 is CASSVVQYNSPLHF. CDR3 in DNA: TGTGCCAGCAGCGTAGTTCAGTATAATTCACCCCTCCACTTT.

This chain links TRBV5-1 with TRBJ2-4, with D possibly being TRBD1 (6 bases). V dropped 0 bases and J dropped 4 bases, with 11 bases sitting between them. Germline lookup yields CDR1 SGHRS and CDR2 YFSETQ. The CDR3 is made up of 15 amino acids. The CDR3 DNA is TGCGCCAGCAGCTTGGGGACAGCTTTTAAAAACATTCAGTACTTC. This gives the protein CASSLGTAFKNIQYF.

As DNA, the CDR3 is TGTGCCAGCAGCCTTCGACAGGGTCGTGGCTACACCTTC. This gives the protein CASSLRQGRGYTF. V is TRBV11-1 and J is TRBJ1-2; TRBD1 matches 7 bases. J lost 7 bases, V lost 5 bases, and 7 bases had no gene match. This CDR3 is 13 amino acids long. The V gene's germline CDR1 is SGHAT and CDR2 FQDESV (reference sequence).

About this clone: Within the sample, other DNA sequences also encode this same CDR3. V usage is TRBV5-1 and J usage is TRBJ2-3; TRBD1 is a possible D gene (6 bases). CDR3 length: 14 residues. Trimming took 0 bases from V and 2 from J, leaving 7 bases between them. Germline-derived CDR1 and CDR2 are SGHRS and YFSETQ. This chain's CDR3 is CASSLGQVTDTQYF. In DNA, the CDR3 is TGCGCCAGCAGCTTGGGACAGGTCACAGATACGCAGTATTTT.

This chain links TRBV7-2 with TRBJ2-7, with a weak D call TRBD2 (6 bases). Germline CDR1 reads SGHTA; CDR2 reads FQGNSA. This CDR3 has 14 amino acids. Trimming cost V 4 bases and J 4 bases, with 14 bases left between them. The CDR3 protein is CASSSQAGRYEQYF. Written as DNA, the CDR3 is TGTGCCAGCAGCTCACAAGCGGGTCGGTACGAGCAGTACTTC.

CDR3 bases: TGTGCCAGCAACGGACAGGGTGGGAATTCACCCCTCCACTTT. Its translation: CASNGQGGNSPLHF. This rearrangement joins TRBV6-1 to TRBJ1-6; TRBD1 agrees at 8 bases. This CDR3 has 14 residues. CDR1 MNHNS and CDR2 SASEGT come from the germline V gene. V shed 7 bases, J shed 7 bases, and the junction held 6 bases outside the gene matches.

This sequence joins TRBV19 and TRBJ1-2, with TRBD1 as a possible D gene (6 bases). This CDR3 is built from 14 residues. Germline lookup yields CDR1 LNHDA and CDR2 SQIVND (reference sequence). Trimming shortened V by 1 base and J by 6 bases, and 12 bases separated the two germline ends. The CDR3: CASSIVGGRHGYTF. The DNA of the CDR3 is TGTGCCAGTAGTATAGTTGGGGGGCGCCATGGCTACACCTTC.

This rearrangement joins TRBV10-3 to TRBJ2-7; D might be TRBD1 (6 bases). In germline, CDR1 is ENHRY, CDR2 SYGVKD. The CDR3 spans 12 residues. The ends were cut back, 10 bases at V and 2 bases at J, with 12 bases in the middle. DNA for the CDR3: TGTGCCACCGGGACAAGTCCCTACGAGCAGTACTTC. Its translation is CATGTSPYEQYF.

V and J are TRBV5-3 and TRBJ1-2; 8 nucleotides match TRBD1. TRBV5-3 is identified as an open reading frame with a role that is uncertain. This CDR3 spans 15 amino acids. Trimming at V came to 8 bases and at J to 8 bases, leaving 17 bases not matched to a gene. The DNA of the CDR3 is TGTGCCAGCAGCCATGGACAGGGAGAAGCTTGGGGCTACACCTTC. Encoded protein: CASSHGQGEAWGYTF.

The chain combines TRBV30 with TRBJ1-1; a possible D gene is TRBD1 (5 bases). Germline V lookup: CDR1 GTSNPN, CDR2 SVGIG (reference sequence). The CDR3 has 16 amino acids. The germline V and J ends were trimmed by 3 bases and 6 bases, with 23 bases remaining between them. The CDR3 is CAWRDGPRRVGAEAFF. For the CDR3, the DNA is TGTGCCTGGAGGGACGGGCCTCGGCGAGTGGGGGCTGAAGCTTTCTTT.

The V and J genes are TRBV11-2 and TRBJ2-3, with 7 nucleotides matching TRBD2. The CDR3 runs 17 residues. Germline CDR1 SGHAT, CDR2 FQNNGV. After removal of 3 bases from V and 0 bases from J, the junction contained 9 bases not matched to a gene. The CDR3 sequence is CASSFTAGTTSTDTQYF. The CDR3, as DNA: TGTGCCAGCAGCTTTACCGCGGGGACTACGAGCACAGATACGCAGTATTTT.

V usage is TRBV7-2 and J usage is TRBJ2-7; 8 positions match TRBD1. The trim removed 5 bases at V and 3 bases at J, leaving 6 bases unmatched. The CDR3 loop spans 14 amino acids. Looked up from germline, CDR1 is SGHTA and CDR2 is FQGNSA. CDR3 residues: CASSLGQGGYEQYF. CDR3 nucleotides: TGTGCCAGCAGCCTCGGACAGGGTGGCTACGAGCAGTACTTC.

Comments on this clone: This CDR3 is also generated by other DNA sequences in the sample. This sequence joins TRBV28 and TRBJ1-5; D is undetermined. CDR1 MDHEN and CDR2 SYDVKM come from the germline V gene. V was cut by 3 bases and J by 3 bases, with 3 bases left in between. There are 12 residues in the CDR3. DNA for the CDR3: TGTGCCAGCAGTTTTTTCAATCAGCCCCAGCATTTT. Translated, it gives CASSFFNQPQHF. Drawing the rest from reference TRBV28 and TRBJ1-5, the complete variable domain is DVKVTQSSRYLVKRTGEKVFLECVQDMDHENMFWYRQDPGLGLRLIYFSYDVKMKEKGDIPEGYSVSREKKERFSLILESASTNQTSMYLCASSFFNQPQHFGDGTRLSIL.

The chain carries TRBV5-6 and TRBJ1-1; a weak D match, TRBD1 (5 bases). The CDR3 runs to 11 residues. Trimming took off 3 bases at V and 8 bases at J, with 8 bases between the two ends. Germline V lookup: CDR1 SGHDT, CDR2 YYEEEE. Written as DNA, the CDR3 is TGTGCCAGCAGCTATCGGGGGGAAGCTTTCTTT. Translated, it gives CASSYRGEAFF.

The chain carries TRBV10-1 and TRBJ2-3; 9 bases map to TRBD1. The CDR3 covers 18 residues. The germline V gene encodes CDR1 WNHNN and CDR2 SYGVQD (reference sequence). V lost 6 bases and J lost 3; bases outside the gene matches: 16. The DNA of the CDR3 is TGCGCCAGCAGCCACGGGACAGGGATCCTCAGGGGGACAGATACGCAGTATTTT. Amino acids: CASSHGTGILRGTDTQYF.

The CDR3 here is CASSVVGGAPGETQYF. The DNA for the CDR3 is TGTGCCAGCAGCGTAGTTGGCGGGGCCCCCGGGGAGACCCAGTACTTC. This chain connects TRBV9 to TRBJ2-5; perhaps TRBD2 as D (6 bases). Between the trimmed V and J ends, which lost 0 bases and 5 bases, there was a span of 17 bases. Germline lookup yields CDR1 SGDLS and CDR2 YYNGEE. The length of the CDR3 is 16 residues.